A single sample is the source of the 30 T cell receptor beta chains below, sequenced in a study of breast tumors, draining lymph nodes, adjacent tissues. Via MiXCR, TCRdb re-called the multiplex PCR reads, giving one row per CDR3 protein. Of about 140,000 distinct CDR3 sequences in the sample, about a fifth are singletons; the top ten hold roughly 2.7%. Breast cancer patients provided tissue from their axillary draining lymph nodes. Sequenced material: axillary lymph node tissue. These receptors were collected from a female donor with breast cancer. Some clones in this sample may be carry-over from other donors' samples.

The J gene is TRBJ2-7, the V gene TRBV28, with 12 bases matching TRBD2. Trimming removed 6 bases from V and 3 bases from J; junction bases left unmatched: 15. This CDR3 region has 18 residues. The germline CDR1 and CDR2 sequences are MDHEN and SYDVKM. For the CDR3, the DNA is TGTGCCAGCAGCTACCGGACTAGCGGGATCTCACGGGGCTACGAGCAGTACTTC. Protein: CASSYRTSGISRGYEQYF.

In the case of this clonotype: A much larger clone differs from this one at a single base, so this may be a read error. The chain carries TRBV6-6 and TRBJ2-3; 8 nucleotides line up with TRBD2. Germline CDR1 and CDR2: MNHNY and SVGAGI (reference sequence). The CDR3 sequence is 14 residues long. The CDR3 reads CASCYGGGGNTQYF. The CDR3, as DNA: TGTGCCAGCTGTTACGGGGGGGGTGGGAATACGCAGTATTTT.

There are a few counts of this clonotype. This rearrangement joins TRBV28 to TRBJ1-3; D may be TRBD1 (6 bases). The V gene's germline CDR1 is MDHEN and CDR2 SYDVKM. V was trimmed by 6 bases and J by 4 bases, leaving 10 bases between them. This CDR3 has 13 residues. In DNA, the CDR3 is TGTGCCAGCAGGGGGGGGCTCGGAAACACCATATATTTT. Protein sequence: CASRGGLGNTIYF.

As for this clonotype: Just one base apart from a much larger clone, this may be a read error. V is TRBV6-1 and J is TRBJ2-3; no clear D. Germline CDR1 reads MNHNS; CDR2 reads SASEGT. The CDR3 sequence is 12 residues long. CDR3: CASSVRRDTRYF. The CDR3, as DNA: TGTGCCAGCAGTGTGCGCAGAGATACGCGGTATTTT.

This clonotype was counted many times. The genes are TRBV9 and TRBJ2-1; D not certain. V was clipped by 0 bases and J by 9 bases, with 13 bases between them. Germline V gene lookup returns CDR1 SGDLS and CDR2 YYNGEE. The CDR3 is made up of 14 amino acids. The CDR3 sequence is CASSVATSGSEQFF. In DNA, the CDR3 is TGTGCCAGCAGCGTAGCTACGTCGGGTAGTGAGCAGTTCTTC.

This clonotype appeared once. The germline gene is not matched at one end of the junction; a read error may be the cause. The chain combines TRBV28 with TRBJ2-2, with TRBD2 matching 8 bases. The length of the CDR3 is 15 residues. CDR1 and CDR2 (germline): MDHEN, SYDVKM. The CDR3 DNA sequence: TGTGCCAGCAGTTTTTGGGGTTCTAGTAGCGGGGAGCCGTTTTTT. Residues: CASSFWGSSSGEPFF.

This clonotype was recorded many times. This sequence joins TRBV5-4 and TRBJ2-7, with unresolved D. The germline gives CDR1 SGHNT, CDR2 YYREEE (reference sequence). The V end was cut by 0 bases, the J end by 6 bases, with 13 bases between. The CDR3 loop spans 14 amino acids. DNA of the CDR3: TGTGCCAGCAGCTTGGCGATCCCGGGCAGCGAGCAGTACTTC. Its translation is CASSLAIPGSEQYF.

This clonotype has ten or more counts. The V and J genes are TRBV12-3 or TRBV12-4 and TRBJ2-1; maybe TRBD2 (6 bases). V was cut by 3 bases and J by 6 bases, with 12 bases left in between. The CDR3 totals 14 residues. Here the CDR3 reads CASSFASAVNEQFF. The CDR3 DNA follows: TGTGCCAGCAGTTTCGCTAGCGCAGTCAATGAGCAGTTCTTC.

CDR3 amino acids: CASSFTLRGLYYGYTF. The DNA for the CDR3 is TGTGCCAGCAGTTTCACCCTCAGGGGGTTGTACTATGGCTACACCTTC. The rearrangement uses TRBV12-3 or TRBV12-4 and TRBJ1-2; TRBD1 matches 7 bases. The CDR3 loop spans 16 amino acids. Trimming cost V 3 bases and J 3 bases; bases outside gene matches: 10.

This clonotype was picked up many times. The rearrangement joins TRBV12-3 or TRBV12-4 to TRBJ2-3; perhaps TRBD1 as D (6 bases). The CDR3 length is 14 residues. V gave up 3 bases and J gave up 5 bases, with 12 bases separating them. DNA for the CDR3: TGTGCCAGCAGTTTTGGGCAGGGGATAGATACGCAGTATTTT. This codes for CASSFGQGIDTQYF.

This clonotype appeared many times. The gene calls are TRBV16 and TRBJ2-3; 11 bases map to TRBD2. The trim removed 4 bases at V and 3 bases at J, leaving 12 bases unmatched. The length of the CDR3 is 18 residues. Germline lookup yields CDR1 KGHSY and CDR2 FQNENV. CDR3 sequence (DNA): TGTGCCAGCAGCCCCCCCCTAGTACTAGCGGGAGCGACAGATACGCAGTATTTT. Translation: CASSPPLVLAGATDTQYF.

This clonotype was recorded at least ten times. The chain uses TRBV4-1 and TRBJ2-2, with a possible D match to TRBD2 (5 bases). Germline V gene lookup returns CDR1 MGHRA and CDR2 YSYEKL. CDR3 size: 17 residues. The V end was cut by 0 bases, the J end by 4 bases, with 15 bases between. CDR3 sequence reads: CASSQEGSAMGTGELFF. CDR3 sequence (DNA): TGCGCCAGCAGCCAAGAAGGGAGCGCCATGGGCACCGGGGAGCTGTTTTTT.

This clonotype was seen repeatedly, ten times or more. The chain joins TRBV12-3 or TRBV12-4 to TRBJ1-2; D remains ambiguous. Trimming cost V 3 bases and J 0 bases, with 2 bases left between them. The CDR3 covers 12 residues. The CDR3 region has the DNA TGTGCCAGCAGTTTTACTAACTATGGCTACACCTTC. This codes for CASSFTNYGYTF.

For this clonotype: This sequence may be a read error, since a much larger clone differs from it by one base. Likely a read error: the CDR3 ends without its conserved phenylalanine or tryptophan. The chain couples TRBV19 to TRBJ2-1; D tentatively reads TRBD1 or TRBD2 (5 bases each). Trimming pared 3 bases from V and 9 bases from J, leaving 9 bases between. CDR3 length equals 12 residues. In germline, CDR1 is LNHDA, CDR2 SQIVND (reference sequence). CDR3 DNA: TGTGCCAGTAGTATGAGGGGAAGTGAGCAGTTCGTC. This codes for CASSMRGSEQFV.

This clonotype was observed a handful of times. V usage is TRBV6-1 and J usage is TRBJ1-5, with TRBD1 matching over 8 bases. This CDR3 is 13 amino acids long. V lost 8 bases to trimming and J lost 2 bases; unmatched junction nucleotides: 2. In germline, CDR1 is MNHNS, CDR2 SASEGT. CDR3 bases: TGTGCCAGCGACAGGGGAGGCAATCAGCCCCAGCATTTT. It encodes CASDRGGNQPQHF.

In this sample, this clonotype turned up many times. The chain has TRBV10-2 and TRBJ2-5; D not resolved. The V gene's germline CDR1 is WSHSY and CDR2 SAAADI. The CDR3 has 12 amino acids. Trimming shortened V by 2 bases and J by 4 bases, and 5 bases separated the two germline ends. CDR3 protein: CASSEIAETQYF. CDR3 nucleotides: TGCGCCAGCAGTGAGATTGCAGAGACCCAGTACTTC.

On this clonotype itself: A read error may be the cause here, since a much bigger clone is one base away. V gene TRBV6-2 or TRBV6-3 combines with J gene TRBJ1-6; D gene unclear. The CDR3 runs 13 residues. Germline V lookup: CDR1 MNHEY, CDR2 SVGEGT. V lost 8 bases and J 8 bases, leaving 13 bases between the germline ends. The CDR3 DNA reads TGTGCCAGCTTCGACGGGGTGGATTCACCCCTCCACTTT. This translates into CASFDGVDSPLHF.

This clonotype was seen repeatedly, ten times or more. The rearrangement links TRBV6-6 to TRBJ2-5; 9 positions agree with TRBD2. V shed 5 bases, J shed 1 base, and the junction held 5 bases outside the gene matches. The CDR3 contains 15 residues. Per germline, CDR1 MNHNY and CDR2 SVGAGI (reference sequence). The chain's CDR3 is CASSNSGSSQETQYF. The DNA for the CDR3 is TGTGCCAGCAGTAATAGCGGGAGTAGCCAAGAGACCCAGTACTTC.

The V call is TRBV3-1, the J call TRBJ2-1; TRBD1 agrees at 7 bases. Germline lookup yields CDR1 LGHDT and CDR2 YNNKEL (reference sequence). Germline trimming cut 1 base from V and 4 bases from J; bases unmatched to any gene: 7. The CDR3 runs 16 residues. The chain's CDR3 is CASSQVRTGAYNEQFF. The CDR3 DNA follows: TGTGCCAGCAGCCAAGTTCGGACAGGAGCTTACAATGAGCAGTTCTTC.

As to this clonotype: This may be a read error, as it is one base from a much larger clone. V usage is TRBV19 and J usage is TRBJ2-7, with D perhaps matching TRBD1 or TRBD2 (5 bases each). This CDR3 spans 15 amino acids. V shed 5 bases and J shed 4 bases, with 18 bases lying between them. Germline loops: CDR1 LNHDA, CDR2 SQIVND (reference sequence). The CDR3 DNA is TGTGCCAGTAGTGCTTTGAGGGGCGGATTATACGAGCAGTACTTC. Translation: CASSALRGGLYEQYF.

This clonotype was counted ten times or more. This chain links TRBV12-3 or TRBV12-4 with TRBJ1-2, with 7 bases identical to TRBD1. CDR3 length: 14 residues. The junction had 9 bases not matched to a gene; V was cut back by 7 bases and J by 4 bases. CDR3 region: CASTNSGQIYGYTF. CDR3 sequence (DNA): TGTGCCAGCACTAATTCGGGACAGATCTATGGCTACACCTTC.

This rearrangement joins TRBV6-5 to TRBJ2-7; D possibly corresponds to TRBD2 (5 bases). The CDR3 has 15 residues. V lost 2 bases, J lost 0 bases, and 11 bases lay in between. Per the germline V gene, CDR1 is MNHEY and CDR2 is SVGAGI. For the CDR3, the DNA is TGTGCCAGCAGTTACATTAGCGATAGCTCCTACGAGCAGTACTTC. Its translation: CASSYISDSSYEQYF.

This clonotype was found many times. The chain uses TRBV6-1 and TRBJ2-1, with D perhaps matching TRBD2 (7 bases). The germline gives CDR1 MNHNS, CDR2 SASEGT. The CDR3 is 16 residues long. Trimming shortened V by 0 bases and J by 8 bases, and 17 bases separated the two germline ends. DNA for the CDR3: TGTGCCAGCAGTGAAGCGGTTGGGGGCGGGAGCTATGAGCAGTTCTTC. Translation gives CASSEAVGGGSYEQFF.

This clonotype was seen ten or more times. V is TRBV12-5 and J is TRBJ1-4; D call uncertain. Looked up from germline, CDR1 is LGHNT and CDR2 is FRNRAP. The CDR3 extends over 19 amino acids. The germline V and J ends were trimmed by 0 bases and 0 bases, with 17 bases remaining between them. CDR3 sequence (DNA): TGTGCTAGTGGTTTGGTACGTTTGGGAGCCTTGGCAACTAATGAAAAACTGTTTTTT. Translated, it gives CASGLVRLGALATNEKLFF.

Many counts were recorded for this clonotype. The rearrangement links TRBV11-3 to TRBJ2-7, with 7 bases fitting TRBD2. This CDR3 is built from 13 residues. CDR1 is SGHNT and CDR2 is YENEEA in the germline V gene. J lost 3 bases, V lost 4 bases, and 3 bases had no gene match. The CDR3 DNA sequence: TGTGCCAGCAGCTCTACTAGCGTCTACGAGCAGTACTTC. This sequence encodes CASSSTSVYEQYF.

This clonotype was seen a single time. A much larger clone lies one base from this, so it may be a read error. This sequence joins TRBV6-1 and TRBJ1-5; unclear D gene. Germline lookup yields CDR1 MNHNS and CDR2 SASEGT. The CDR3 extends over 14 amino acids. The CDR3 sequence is CATSAVDSNQPQHF. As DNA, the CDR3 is TGTGCCACCAGTGCGGTGGATAGCAATCAGCCCCAGCATTTT.

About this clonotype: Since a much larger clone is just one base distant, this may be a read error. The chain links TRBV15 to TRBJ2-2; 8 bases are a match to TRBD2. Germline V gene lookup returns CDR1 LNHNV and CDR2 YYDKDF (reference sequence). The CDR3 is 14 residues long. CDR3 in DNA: TGTGCCGCCAGTGCCGCGGGAGGTCATTGGGAGCTGTTTTTT. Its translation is CAASAAGGHWELFF.

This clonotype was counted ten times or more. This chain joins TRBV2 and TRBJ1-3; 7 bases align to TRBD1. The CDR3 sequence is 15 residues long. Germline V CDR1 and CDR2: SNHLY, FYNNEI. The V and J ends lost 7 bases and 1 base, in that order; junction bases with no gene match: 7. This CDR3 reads CASILDRTSGNTIYF. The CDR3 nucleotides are TGTGCCAGCATCCTGGACAGGACATCTGGAAACACCATATATTTT. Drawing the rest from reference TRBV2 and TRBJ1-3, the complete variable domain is EPEVTQTPSHQVTQMGQEVILRCVPISNHLYFYWYRQILGQKVEFLVSFYNNEISEKSEIFDDQFSVERPDGSNFTLKIRSTKLEDSAMYFCASILDRTSGNTIYFGEGSWLTVV.

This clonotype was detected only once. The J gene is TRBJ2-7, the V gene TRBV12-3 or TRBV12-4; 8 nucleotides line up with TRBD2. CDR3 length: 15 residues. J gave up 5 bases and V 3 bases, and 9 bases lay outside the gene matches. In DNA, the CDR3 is TGTGCCAGCAGTTTCCTCCCGCTAGCGGGCGACGAGCAGTACTTC. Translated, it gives CASSFLPLAGDEQYF.

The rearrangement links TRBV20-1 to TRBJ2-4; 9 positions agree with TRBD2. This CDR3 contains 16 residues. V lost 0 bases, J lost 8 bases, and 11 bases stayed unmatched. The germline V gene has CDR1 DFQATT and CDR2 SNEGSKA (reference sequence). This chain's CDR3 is CSARDYRLAGRDIQYF. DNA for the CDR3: TGCAGTGCTAGAGATTACAGGCTAGCGGGAAGAGACATTCAGTACTTC.